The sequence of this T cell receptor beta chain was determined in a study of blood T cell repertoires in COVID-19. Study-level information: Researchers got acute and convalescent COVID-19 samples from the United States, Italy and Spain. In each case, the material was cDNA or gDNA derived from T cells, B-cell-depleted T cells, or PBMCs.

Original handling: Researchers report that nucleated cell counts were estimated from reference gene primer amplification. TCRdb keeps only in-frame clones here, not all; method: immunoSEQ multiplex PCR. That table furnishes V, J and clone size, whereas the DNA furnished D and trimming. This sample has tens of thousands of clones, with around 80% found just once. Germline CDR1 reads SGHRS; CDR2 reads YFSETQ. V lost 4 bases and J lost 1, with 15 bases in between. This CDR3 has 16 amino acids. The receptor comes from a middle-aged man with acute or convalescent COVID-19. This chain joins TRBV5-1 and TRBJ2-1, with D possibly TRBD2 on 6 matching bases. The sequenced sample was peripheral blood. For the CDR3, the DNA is TGCGCCAGCAGCCCCCAAGGTAGCGGATCCTACAATGAGCAGTTCTTC. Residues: CASSPQGSGSYNEQFF.